A single sample gave rise to the 32 T cell receptor beta chains below, sequenced in a study of blood T cell repertoires in COVID-19. Profiled with immunoSEQ multiplex PCR; TCRdb holds only in-frame clones, not every one. The sample records around 160,000 clones, around 87% being singletons. Sequencing was carried out using peripheral blood. These receptors were collected from a man aged 18-30 years with acute or convalescent COVID-19.

This chain connects TRBV27 to TRBJ1-6, with D possibly being TRBD1 (6 bases). The germline V and J ends were trimmed by 2 bases and 1 base, with 12 bases remaining between them. CDR3 length: 17 residues. Germline assignment: CDR1 MNHEY and CDR2 SMNVEV (reference sequence). CDR3 sequence (DNA): TGTGCCAGCAGTTTACAGGGACACAGGTCCTATAATTCACCCCTCCACTTT. Protein product: CASSLQGHRSYNSPLHF.

V is TRBV5-1 and J is TRBJ2-3, with D possibly TRBD2 on 6 matching bases. This CDR3 is built from 15 residues. Germline V CDR1 and CDR2: SGHRS, YFSETQ. Trimming took 3 bases from V and 9 from J, leaving 20 bases between them. The CDR3 loop is CASSSTGTSLKTQYF. CDR3 nucleotide sequence: TGCGCCAGCAGCTCCACCGGGACTTCGCTGAAAACGCAGTATTTT.

V usage is TRBV7-9 and J usage is TRBJ1-1; D is unresolved. The CDR3 has 14 amino acids. Germline V gene sequence: CDR1 SEHNR, CDR2 FQNEAQ (reference sequence). Trimming took off 1 base at V and 1 base at J, with 7 bases between the two ends. CDR3 nucleotide sequence: TGTGCCAGCAGCTTAGTACGGGGGAACACTGAAGCTTTCTTT. This translates into CASSLVRGNTEAFF.

This chain uses TRBV7-3 with TRBJ2-5; the match to TRBD1 covers 8 bases. The CDR3 is 13 amino acids. The J segment lost 5 bases and the V segment lost 8 bases, leaving 7 bases of the junction unmatched. Germline loops: CDR1 SGHTA, CDR2 FQGTGA. This CDR3 is CASVRTGQETQYF. As DNA, the CDR3 is TGTGCCAGCGTAAGGACAGGGCAGGAGACCCAGTACTTC.

The rearrangement uses TRBV4-2 and TRBJ2-3, with a weak D call TRBD2 (7 bases). Germline V lookup: CDR1 LGHNA, CDR2 YNFKEQ. Trimming left V 1 base short and J 7 bases short, with 18 bases between. This CDR3 contains 16 residues. The CDR3 spells CASSQGAGATGNTQYF. The CDR3 region has the DNA TGTGCCAGCAGCCAAGGGGCGGGGGCCACAGGAAATACGCAGTATTTT.

This clone was counted a single time. The genes are TRBV14 and TRBJ2-7, with D possibly matching TRBD1 (6 bases). The CDR3 is 13 residues long. Germline V lookup: CDR1 SGHDN, CDR2 FVKESK. V was cut by 4 bases and J by 7 bases, with 14 bases left in between. As DNA, the CDR3 is TGTGCCAGCAGCCTCCAGGGGTACGGGGAGCAGTACTTC. This sequence encodes CASSLQGYGEQYF.

A single count supports this clone. V gene TRBV6-2 or TRBV6-3 combines with J gene TRBJ1-1, with D possibly TRBD1 on 5 matching bases. CDR1 and CDR2 from the germline V gene are MNHEY and SVGEGT. V gave up 3 bases and J gave up 1 base, with 21 bases separating them. The CDR3 consists of 18 residues. Here the CDR3 reads CASSYVTGGVAGNTEAFF. CDR3 nucleotide sequence: TGTGCCAGCAGTTATGTAACAGGAGGGGTTGCGGGGAACACTGAAGCTTTCTTT.

The V call is TRBV23-1, the J call TRBJ2-2; 11 bases are a match to TRBD2. TRBV23-1 is recorded as an ORF, its role being uncertain. The CDR3 contains 13 residues. The CDR3 nucleotides are TGCGCTAGCGGGGGGGCAAACACCGGGGAGCTGTTTTTT. Translated, it gives CASGGANTGELFF.

The chain has TRBV4-2 and TRBJ2-5; 11 bases are shared with TRBD2. This CDR3 region has 17 residues. J gave up 2 bases and V 1 base, and 6 bases lay outside the gene matches. Germline assignment: CDR1 LGHNA and CDR2 YNFKEQ. Written as DNA, the CDR3 is TGTGCCAGCAGCCAAGCCTTAGCGGGGGGGCAGCAAGAGACCCAGTACTTC. This gives the protein CASSQALAGGQQETQYF.

The chain combines TRBV28 with TRBJ1-5, with 7 bases fitting TRBD1. Germline V lookup: CDR1 MDHEN, CDR2 SYDVKM. V lost 2 bases to trimming and J lost 4 bases; unmatched junction nucleotides: 5. This CDR3 contains 15 residues. CDR3 region: CASSLHAGGNQPQHF. The CDR3 nucleotides read TGTGCCAGCAGTTTACATGCAGGGGGAAATCAGCCCCAGCATTTT.

The V call is TRBV28, the J call TRBJ1-1, with 11 bases aligning to TRBD1. Germline CDR1 MDHEN, CDR2 SYDVKM. CDR3 length equals 14 residues. Germline trimming cut 6 bases from V and 7 bases from J; bases unmatched to any gene: 7. Here the CDR3 reads CASSLRTGGVEAFF. As DNA, the CDR3 is TGTGCCAGCAGCCTAAGGACAGGGGGCGTTGAAGCTTTCTTT.

This clone was seen more than once but under ten times. The chain employs TRBV2 and TRBJ2-2; 7 bases line up with TRBD1. Germline V gives CDR1 SNHLY, CDR2 FYNNEI. The CDR3 contains 13 residues. V lost 7 bases and J lost 6; bases outside the gene matches: 5. CDR3 sequence reads: CASKRQGAGELFF. Here the CDR3 DNA reads TGTGCCAGCAAACGACAGGGCGCCGGGGAGCTGTTTTTT.

V usage is TRBV5-5 and J usage is TRBJ1-2; maybe TRBD1 (6 bases). This CDR3 contains 14 residues. Germline CDR1 SGHKS, CDR2 YYEKEE (reference sequence). V lost 4 bases and J lost 5, with 15 bases in between. CDR3 nucleotides: TGTGCCAGCAGCCCGGCCGTCCAGGGGTATGGCTACACCTTC. Its protein product is CASSPAVQGYGYTF.

V usage is TRBV4-1 and J usage is TRBJ1-5; TRBD1 matches at 8 bases. The CDR3 spans 16 residues. Germline lookup yields CDR1 MGHRA and CDR2 YSYEKL. J gave up 2 bases and V 0 bases, and 3 bases lay outside the gene matches. The CDR3 coding sequence is TGCGCCAGCAGCCAAGAGGTGACAGGGGGCAATCAGCCCCAGCATTTT. This sequence encodes CASSQEVTGGNQPQHF.

This sequence joins TRBV11-2 and TRBJ1-4; D unresolved. This CDR3 is built from 14 residues. The germline V and J ends were trimmed by 1 base and 8 bases, with 11 bases remaining between them. Germline V gene data show CDR1 as SGHAT and CDR2 as FQNNGV. CDR3 region: CASSLGAEYEKLFF. In DNA, the CDR3 is TGTGCCAGCAGCTTAGGGGCAGAGTACGAAAAACTGTTTTTT.

The V call is TRBV5-1, the J call TRBJ1-2, with TRBD1 matching 7 bases. The J segment lost 1 base and the V segment lost 2 bases, leaving 8 bases of the junction unmatched. The CDR3 is 16 residues long. Germline assignment: CDR1 SGHRS and CDR2 YFSETQ. The CDR3 spells CASSLGQETFNYGYTF. The CDR3 DNA reads TGCGCCAGCAGCTTAGGACAGGAAACCTTTAACTATGGCTACACCTTC.

The V call is TRBV14, the J call TRBJ1-1; TRBD1 agrees at 12 bases. The CDR3 runs to 17 residues. The trim removed 6 bases at V and 5 bases at J, leaving 13 bases unmatched. Germline CDR1 SGHDN, CDR2 FVKESK. Written as DNA, the CDR3 is TGTGCCAGCAGACCGGGGACAGGGGGCGTTAGAAGGACTGAAGCTTTCTTT. Its translation: CASRPGTGGVRRTEAFF.

V gene TRBV6-2 or TRBV6-3 combines with J gene TRBJ2-1; TRBD1 matches 7 bases. Germline CDR1 MNHEY, CDR2 SVGEGT. Trimming removed 0 bases from V and 7 bases from J; junction bases left unmatched: 0. The CDR3 is made up of 13 amino acids. The CDR3: CASSYSTGNEQFF. DNA for the CDR3: TGTGCCAGCAGTTACTCGACAGGGAATGAGCAGTTCTTC.

The chain uses TRBV20-1 and TRBJ2-1; D not resolved. The CDR3 totals 11 residues. Trimming removed 0 bases from V and 5 bases from J, with 2 bases in between. The V gene's germline CDR1 is DFQATT and CDR2 SNEGSKA (reference sequence). CDR3 residues: CSARDNNEQFF. CDR3 nucleotide sequence: TGCAGTGCTAGAGATAACAATGAGCAGTTCTTC.

This chain uses TRBV11-2 with TRBJ1-1; no clear D. Between the trimmed V and J ends, which lost 1 base and 4 bases, there was a span of 10 bases. The CDR3 runs to 14 residues. CDR1 and CDR2 from the germline V gene are SGHAT and FQNNGV. The CDR3 reads CASSLVPGFTEAFF. The CDR3 nucleotides read TGTGCCAGCAGCTTAGTTCCGGGTTTCACTGAAGCTTTCTTT.

The V call is TRBV19, the J call TRBJ1-6; D unresolved. V lost 4 bases and J lost 10, with 11 bases in between. The germline gives CDR1 LNHDA, CDR2 SQIVND (reference sequence). The CDR3 is 13 residues long. The CDR3 region has the DNA TGTGCCAGTAGTACAGACACTGTCTCACCCCTCCACTTT. It yields the protein CASSTDTVSPLHF.

V gene TRBV3-1 (or the pseudogene TRBV3-2) combines with J gene TRBJ1-4, with 7 bases fitting TRBD1. Germline V gene sequence: CDR1 LGHDT, CDR2 YNNKEL (reference sequence). The J segment lost 2 bases and the V segment lost 4 bases, leaving 10 bases of the junction unmatched. This CDR3 has 17 amino acids. The CDR3, as DNA: TGTGCCAGCAGCCCCGAGGGTACAGGGGTGACTAATGAAAAACTGTTTTTT. Translated, it gives CASSPEGTGVTNEKLFF.

The V gene is TRBV12-5, the J gene TRBJ2-7; the D gene is possibly TRBD1 (6 bases). The CDR3 consists of 15 residues. Per the germline V gene, CDR1 is LGHNT and CDR2 is FRNRAP. V lost 5 bases, J lost 5 bases, and 19 bases lay in between. CDR3 bases: TGTGCTAGTGGTATAGAAGACAGGTTAGCCCACGAGCAGTACTTC. Protein sequence: CASGIEDRLAHEQYF.

The chain uses TRBV19 and TRBJ2-5; D is ambiguous. Trimming shortened V by 5 bases and J by 4 bases, and 20 bases separated the two germline ends. Germline V gene sequence: CDR1 LNHDA, CDR2 SQIVND (reference sequence). CDR3 length: 16 residues. In DNA, the CDR3 is TGTGCCAGTAGTCCCACAGTGGTCCGCGTCCGAGAGACCCAGTACTTC. The encoded protein is CASSPTVVRVRETQYF.

This chain links TRBV4-1 with TRBJ2-7, with 8 bases fitting TRBD1. From germline, CDR1 is MGHRA and CDR2 YSYEKL. The ends lost 0 bases at V and 9 bases at J; junction bases unmatched: 10. This CDR3 has 15 residues. The CDR3 spells CASSQEPGGSSVQYF. Written as DNA, the CDR3 is TGCGCCAGCAGCCAAGAGCCAGGGGGCTCTTCTGTGCAGTACTTC.

This rearrangement joins TRBV24-1 to TRBJ1-2; no definite D call. The CDR3 sequence is 14 residues long. Germline V lookup: CDR1 KGHDR, CDR2 SFDVKD. V was pared by 3 bases and J by 4 bases, with 11 bases between. DNA for the CDR3: TGTGCCACCAGTGATACGGACGGAGGCTATGGCTACACCTTC. Encoded protein: CATSDTDGGYGYTF.

J is TRBJ1-3 and V is TRBV10-3; the match to TRBD1 covers 9 bases. Germline CDR1 is ENHRY and CDR2 is SYGVKD. V lost 5 bases, J lost 2 bases, and 4 bases stayed unmatched. This CDR3 spans 15 amino acids. The CDR3 is CAISITGGPGNTIYF. The CDR3, as DNA: TGTGCCATCAGTATTACAGGGGGCCCTGGAAACACCATATATTTT.

The rearrangement uses TRBV28 and TRBJ2-2; D is unresolved. CDR1 is MDHEN, CDR2 SYDVKM, per germline. This CDR3 is 12 amino acids long. Trimming took 4 bases from V and 4 from J, leaving 4 bases between them. CDR3 protein: CASSWSTGELFF. The CDR3 nucleotides read TGTGCCAGCAGTTGGAGCACCGGGGAGCTGTTTTTT.

The CDR3 nucleotides are TGCGCCAGCAGCTTAGAGGACAGCCTAAATCAGCCCCAGCATTTT. Residues: CASSLEDSLNQPQHF. The rearrangement uses TRBV5-1 and TRBJ1-5; a possible D gene is TRBD1 (6 bases). Trimming removed 2 bases at V and 4 bases at J, with 13 bases between. This CDR3 has 15 residues. In germline, CDR1 is SGHRS, CDR2 YFSETQ.

V and J are TRBV5-8 and TRBJ1-2; 8 bases align to TRBD1. This CDR3 comprises 16 residues. After removal of 0 bases from V and 7 bases from J, the junction contained 11 bases not matched to a gene. Germline values: CDR1 SGHTS, CDR2 YDEGEE. As DNA, the CDR3 is TGTGCCAGCAGCTTGGGAGTGACAGGGGCGGATCGTGGCTACACCTTC. Translating it yields CASSLGVTGADRGYTF. Looking up the rest from reference TRBV5-8 and TRBJ1-2 gives the full variable domain: EAGVTQSPTHLIKTRGQQATLRCSPISGHTSVYWYQQALGLGLQFLLWYDEGEERNRGNFPPRFSGRQFPNYSSELNVNALELEDSALYLCASSLGVTGADRGYTFGSGTRLTVV.

This chain uses TRBV4-2 with TRBJ1-5, with no clear D. The CDR3 is 16 amino acids. Germline CDR1 reads LGHNA; CDR2 reads YNFKEQ. The V end lost 1 base, the J end lost 0 bases, and 10 bases lay between the germline ends. CDR3 sequence: CASSQGADTSNQPQHF. The CDR3 nucleotides are TGTGCCAGCAGCCAAGGGGCAGACACTAGCAATCAGCCCCAGCATTTT.

The CDR3 sequence: CASSRGGGGLQETQYF. CDR3 nucleotides: TGCGCCAGCAGTCGAGGCGGGGGGGGGCTCCAAGAGACCCAGTACTTC. The chain links TRBV10-1 to TRBJ2-5; TRBD2 matches at 9 bases. The germline gives CDR1 WNHNN, CDR2 SYGVQD (reference sequence). V gave up 5 bases and J gave up 1 base; unmatched junction bases: 8. The CDR3 is 16 amino acids.